Listed below are T cell receptor beta chains from one sample, sequenced in a study of blood T cell repertoires in COVID-19. TCRdb keeps only in-frame clones here, not all; method: immunoSEQ multiplex PCR. The sample shows about 250,000 clones, about nine tenths of them seen only once. What was sequenced was peripheral blood. The receptors shown here come from a woman between 40 and 55 years old who had recovered from COVID-19. Each CDR3 is given with its conserved first and last residue. The D gene is left open where the match is weak. A row's size may be missing; if present it is once, few, many or a size class.

cdr3_nt: TGTGCCAGCAGGGGAGCGGGAGTCCCCTACGAGCAGTACTTC
cdr3_aa: CASRGAGVPYEQYF
clone_size: .
j_call: TRBJ2-7
v_call: TRBV27
d_call: TRBD2

cdr3_nt: TGCGCCAGCGGTAGAGTAGATCAAGAGACCCAGTACTTC
cdr3_aa: CASGRVDQETQYF
clone_size: .
j_call: TRBJ2-5
v_call: TRBV5-1
d_call: .

cdr3_nt: TGTGCCAGCAGGGCGGCAGATACGCAGTATTTT
cdr3_aa: CASRAADTQYF
clone_size: .
j_call: TRBJ2-3
v_call: TRBV28
d_call: .

cdr3_nt: TGCGCCAGCAGCGGCGGGGAATACACAGATACGCAGTATTTT
cdr3_aa: CASSGGEYTDTQYF
clone_size: .
j_call: TRBJ2-3
v_call: TRBV5-1
d_call: .

cdr3_nt: TGTGCCAGCAGTTGGAACTTCCAGGGGGCCTATGGCTACACCTTC
cdr3_aa: CASSWNFQGAYGYTF
clone_size: .
j_call: TRBJ1-2
v_call: TRBV27
d_call: TRBD1

cdr3_nt: TGTGCCAGCACCTCGAGGACTACGAGCACCGGGGAGCTGTTTTTT
cdr3_aa: CASTSRTTSTGELFF
clone_size: .
j_call: TRBJ2-2
v_call: TRBV7-9
d_call: .

cdr3_nt: TGTGCCAGCAGCTTACGAAAACAGGGTGCTCAAGAGACCCAGTACTTC
cdr3_aa: CASSLRKQGAQETQYF
clone_size: .
j_call: TRBJ2-5
v_call: TRBV11-2
d_call: .

cdr3_nt: TGTGCCAGCAGCTTGGAGCCTAGACTCACCACAGATACGCAGTATTTT
cdr3_aa: CASSLEPRLTTDTQYF
clone_size: once
j_call: TRBJ2-3
v_call: TRBV7-8
d_call: .

cdr3_nt: TGCGCCAGCAGAAGACAGAATAATGAAAAACTGTTTTTT
cdr3_aa: CASRRQNNEKLFF
clone_size: .
j_call: TRBJ1-4
v_call: TRBV4-1
d_call: .

cdr3_nt: TGTGCCAGCAGTGAAGCGGATCCCGGAGTAGCCTACGAGCAGTACTTC
cdr3_aa: CASSEADPGVAYEQYF
clone_size: .
j_call: TRBJ2-7
v_call: TRBV2
d_call: .

cdr3_nt: TGCGCCAGCAGCTTGGTGCTAGCGGGAGCCGAGCAGTACTTC
cdr3_aa: CASSLVLAGAEQYF
clone_size: .
j_call: TRBJ2-7
v_call: TRBV5-1
d_call: TRBD2

cdr3_nt: TGTGCCAGCAGTACAGCATTTGATAGCACAGATACGCAGTATTTT
cdr3_aa: CASSTAFDSTDTQYF
clone_size: once
j_call: TRBJ2-3
v_call: TRBV3-1/TRBV3-2
d_call: .

cdr3_nt: TGTGCCTGGAGCTCGCCGCTACAGGGCTCCTACGAGCAGTACTTC
cdr3_aa: CAWSSPLQGSYEQYF
clone_size: .
j_call: TRBJ2-7
v_call: TRBV30
d_call: .

cdr3_nt: TGTGCCACCAGCAGAGTCCGAACTAGCGGGAGTTTGGCAGAGACCCAGTACTTC
cdr3_aa: CATSRVRTSGSLAETQYF
clone_size: .
j_call: TRBJ2-5
v_call: TRBV15
d_call: TRBD2

cdr3_nt: TGTGCTAGTGGTTTGGTACTTCACTCCGGGACAGGGTACTACGAGCAGTACTTC
cdr3_aa: CASGLVLHSGTGYYEQYF
clone_size: once
j_call: TRBJ2-7
v_call: TRBV12-5
d_call: TRBD1

cdr3_nt: TGTGCCAGCAGTTTTACAGGGGTGAACACTGAAGCTTTCTTT
cdr3_aa: CASSFTGVNTEAFF
clone_size: .
j_call: TRBJ1-1
v_call: TRBV27
d_call: TRBD1

cdr3_nt: TGTGCCAGTAGTATACTAGCGGGAAAGGGAGATGAGCAGTTCTTC
cdr3_aa: CASSILAGKGDEQFF
clone_size: .
j_call: TRBJ2-1
v_call: TRBV19
d_call: TRBD2

cdr3_nt: TGTGCCAGCAGTGACGACAGGGGCGGAAATGAGCAGTTCTTC
cdr3_aa: CASSDDRGGNEQFF
clone_size: .
j_call: TRBJ2-1
v_call: TRBV2
d_call: TRBD1

cdr3_nt: TGCGCCAGCAGCCTTGGTGGGGGACAGGAGCCCCAGCATTTT
cdr3_aa: CASSLGGGQEPQHF
clone_size: once
j_call: TRBJ1-5
v_call: TRBV5-1
d_call: TRBD1

cdr3_nt: TGTGCCAGTAATATACACGGACAGGCGACCTACAATGAGCAGTTCTTC
cdr3_aa: CASNIHGQATYNEQFF
clone_size: .
j_call: TRBJ2-1
v_call: TRBV19
d_call: TRBD1

cdr3_nt: TGTGCCAGCAGCTTAAAGGGGACAGGGGTTTCCACAGATACGCAGTATTTT
cdr3_aa: CASSLKGTGVSTDTQYF
clone_size: .
j_call: TRBJ2-3
v_call: TRBV7-8
d_call: TRBD1

cdr3_nt: TGTGCCTGGAAATCAACGGCGGGAGGGCCCGGGGAGCTGTTTTTT
cdr3_aa: CAWKSTAGGPGELFF
clone_size: once
j_call: TRBJ2-2
v_call: TRBV30
d_call: TRBD2

cdr3_nt: TGCGCCAGCAGCGTTAGCGGAAGCTCCTACGAGCAGTACTTC
cdr3_aa: CASSVSGSSYEQYF
clone_size: .
j_call: TRBJ2-7
v_call: TRBV5-1
d_call: .

cdr3_nt: TGTGCCAGCAGCTTGGCACAGGGGGCAGGCTACGAGCAGTACTTC
cdr3_aa: CASSLAQGAGYEQYF
clone_size: .
j_call: TRBJ2-7
v_call: TRBV11-3
d_call: TRBD1

cdr3_nt: TGTGCCACCAGTAGAACAGGCCGGAATGGCTACACCTTC
cdr3_aa: CATSRTGRNGYTF
clone_size: .
j_call: TRBJ1-2
v_call: TRBV15
d_call: .

cdr3_nt: TGTGCCCTCCGAGGAGGTACCTCAGAGGGCTCTGGAAACACCATATATTTT
cdr3_aa: CALRGGTSEGSGNTIYF
clone_size: .
j_call: TRBJ1-3
v_call: TRBV24-1
d_call: .

cdr3_nt: TGTGCCAGCAGCACATTCCAGCTAGCGGGGAACTTC
cdr3_aa: CASSTFQLAGNF
clone_size: .
j_call: TRBJ2-5
v_call: TRBV28
d_call: TRBD2

cdr3_nt: TGTGCCAGCAGCAAAGGGCGGAGAAGAAGGACCCAGTACTTC
cdr3_aa: CASSKGRRRRTQYF
clone_size: .
j_call: TRBJ2-5
v_call: TRBV21-1
d_call: .

cdr3_nt: TGTGCCAGCAGCGGACAGGGGGCCTTCCGGGCTAATGAAAAACTGTTTTTT
cdr3_aa: CASSGQGAFRANEKLFF
clone_size: .
j_call: TRBJ1-4
v_call: TRBV28
d_call: TRBD1

cdr3_nt: TGTGCCAGCAGCTTAGGTAACAGGGACGAAAAACTGTTTTTT
cdr3_aa: CASSLGNRDEKLFF
clone_size: .
j_call: TRBJ1-4
v_call: TRBV7-9
d_call: .

cdr3_nt: TGTGCCAGCAGCGCACAGGGGGAATATGGCTACACCTTC
cdr3_aa: CASSAQGEYGYTF
clone_size: .
j_call: TRBJ1-2
v_call: TRBV6-5
d_call: TRBD1

cdr3_nt: TGCGCCAGCAGTGATGGCAGGGGGGCCTACAATGAGCAGTTCTTC
cdr3_aa: CASSDGRGAYNEQFF
clone_size: .
j_call: TRBJ2-1
v_call: TRBV10-1
d_call: .

cdr3_nt: TGTGCCAGCAGCTTTTGGACAGGGGCCGGGGAGCTGTTTTTT
cdr3_aa: CASSFWTGAGELFF
clone_size: .
j_call: TRBJ2-2
v_call: TRBV7-2
d_call: TRBD1

cdr3_nt: TGTGCCAGCGGAGCGGGACCCTCCTACGAGCAGTACTTC
cdr3_aa: CASGAGPSYEQYF
clone_size: .
j_call: TRBJ2-7
v_call: TRBV27
d_call: TRBD2

cdr3_nt: TGTGCCAGCAGCTTAGGAAGGACAGGAAACTATGGCTACACCTTC
cdr3_aa: CASSLGRTGNYGYTF
clone_size: .
j_call: TRBJ1-2
v_call: TRBV7-8
d_call: TRBD1

cdr3_nt: TGTGCCAGCAGCTTGGGGGCAGGGGTTTGGTATGAGCAGTTCTTC
cdr3_aa: CASSLGAGVWYEQFF
clone_size: .
j_call: TRBJ2-1
v_call: TRBV5-4
d_call: .

cdr3_nt: TGTGCCAGTAGTCCCCGACAGGTAGCCTACGAGCAGTACTTC
cdr3_aa: CASSPRQVAYEQYF
clone_size: once
j_call: TRBJ2-7
v_call: TRBV19
d_call: .

cdr3_nt: TGTGCCAGCAGTATCTTACGGGAGGGCACAGATACGCAGTATTTT
cdr3_aa: CASSILREGTDTQYF
clone_size: .
j_call: TRBJ2-3
v_call: TRBV2
d_call: TRBD2

cdr3_nt: TGTGCCAGCAGCTTGGGGACTAGCGGGAGTCGACAGTTCTTC
cdr3_aa: CASSLGTSGSRQFF
clone_size: .
j_call: TRBJ2-1
v_call: TRBV7-3
d_call: TRBD2

cdr3_nt: TGTGCCAGCAGCTTAGTAGCAGGAGGCGAGCAGTACTTC
cdr3_aa: CASSLVAGGEQYF
clone_size: once
j_call: TRBJ2-7
v_call: TRBV7-9
d_call: .

cdr3_nt: TGCGCCAGCCTTACAGGCTCCTACGAGCAGTACTTC
cdr3_aa: CASLTGSYEQYF
clone_size: .
j_call: TRBJ2-7
v_call: TRBV10-1
d_call: .

cdr3_nt: TGTGCCTGGAGACCGGGCGGGAGGGCCTACAATGAGCAGTTCTTC
cdr3_aa: CAWRPGGRAYNEQFF
clone_size: once
j_call: TRBJ2-1
v_call: TRBV30
d_call: TRBD2

cdr3_nt: TGCGCCAGCAGCTTGGCGCCCCCGGGACAGGGGAATGAAAAACTGTTTTTT
cdr3_aa: CASSLAPPGQGNEKLFF
clone_size: once
j_call: TRBJ1-4
v_call: TRBV5-1
d_call: TRBD1

cdr3_nt: TGCGCCAGCAGCCCTCAGGGGGCAGGGGCCTACGAGCAGTACTTC
cdr3_aa: CASSPQGAGAYEQYF
clone_size: .
j_call: TRBJ2-7
v_call: TRBV4-1
d_call: TRBD1

cdr3_nt: TGTGCCAGTAGTAGCGGCAGCTCAGATACGCAGTATTTT
cdr3_aa: CASSSGSSDTQYF
clone_size: .
j_call: TRBJ2-3
v_call: TRBV19
d_call: .

cdr3_nt: TGTGCCAGCAGCCCCGCCCTAGCGGGAGGGCCGATCTCCTACGAGCAGTACTTC
cdr3_aa: CASSPALAGGPISYEQYF
clone_size: .
j_call: TRBJ2-7
v_call: TRBV7-2
d_call: TRBD2

cdr3_nt: TGTGCCGGAGGGACTAGCTTCCTTAATGAGCAGTTCTTC
cdr3_aa: CAGGTSFLNEQFF
clone_size: .
j_call: TRBJ2-1
v_call: TRBV6-5
d_call: TRBD2

cdr3_nt: TGCGCCAGCAGCTTGGGGGACAAATCCTACGAGCAGTACTTC
cdr3_aa: CASSLGDKSYEQYF
clone_size: .
j_call: TRBJ2-7
v_call: TRBV5-1
d_call: .

cdr3_nt: TGTGCCTGGAGTGTACGTGGTTCGCGAGGAAACACCATATATTTT
cdr3_aa: CAWSVRGSRGNTIYF
clone_size: .
j_call: TRBJ1-3
v_call: TRBV30
d_call: .

cdr3_nt: TGCGCCAGCAGCCAAAGCGCGGTGCCCTTCACCTACGAGCAGTACTTC
cdr3_aa: CASSQSAVPFTYEQYF
clone_size: .
j_call: TRBJ2-7
v_call: TRBV4-1
d_call: .

cdr3_nt: TGTGCCTGGAGTGTACAGGGAGATCAGCCCCAGCATTTT
cdr3_aa: CAWSVQGDQPQHF
clone_size: .
j_call: TRBJ1-5
v_call: TRBV30
d_call: .

cdr3_nt: TGCGCCAGCAGCAGAGAGAACTCTGGGGCCAACGTCCTGACTTTC
cdr3_aa: CASSRENSGANVLTF
clone_size: .
j_call: TRBJ2-6
v_call: TRBV5-1
d_call: .

cdr3_nt: TGCGCCAGCAGCTTGGAAACAGCGGGTTCACCCCTCCACTTT
cdr3_aa: CASSLETAGSPLHF
clone_size: .
j_call: TRBJ1-6
v_call: TRBV5-1
d_call: .

cdr3_nt: TGTGCCAGCAGCCCCGGGACACCGGTTGGAGATGAAAAACTGTTTTTT
cdr3_aa: CASSPGTPVGDEKLFF
clone_size: .
j_call: TRBJ1-4
v_call: TRBV5-4
d_call: .

cdr3_nt: TGTGCCAGCAGTCCACTCGGGGCTAGCGGTAAAAACACCGGGGAGCTGTTTTTT
cdr3_aa: CASSPLGASGKNTGELFF
clone_size: few
j_call: TRBJ2-2
v_call: TRBV27
d_call: TRBD2

cdr3_nt: TGTGCCAGCAGCTTGGAACTAGTGCCCGAGCAGTACTTC
cdr3_aa: CASSLELVPEQYF
clone_size: .
j_call: TRBJ2-7
v_call: TRBV5-4
d_call: .

cdr3_nt: TGCGCCAGCAGCCACAGACAGAGCACAGATACGCAGTATTTT
cdr3_aa: CASSHRQSTDTQYF
clone_size: .
j_call: TRBJ2-3
v_call: TRBV4-1
d_call: .

cdr3_nt: TGTGCCAGCTCACCACCAGCACAGGTGAGCACTGAAGCTTTCTTT
cdr3_aa: CASSPPAQVSTEAFF
clone_size: once
j_call: TRBJ1-1
v_call: TRBV18
d_call: .

cdr3_nt: TGCGCCAGCAGCCAAGATGTCATTAGCCCAACCACCCAGTACTTC
cdr3_aa: CASSQDVISPTTQYF
clone_size: .
j_call: TRBJ2-5
v_call: TRBV4-1
d_call: .

cdr3_nt: TGCGCCAGCAGCCCGGCGGCCGAAAGAAACGAGCAGTACTTC
cdr3_aa: CASSPAAERNEQYF
clone_size: many
j_call: TRBJ2-7
v_call: TRBV5-1
d_call: .